Sequencing of this T cell receptor beta chain was carried out in a study of cytomegalovirus exposure and HLA in healthy donors. Study context: Around 80 million unique TCRs from HLA-typed donors were held in an early data release.

This CDR3 region has 13 residues. Between the trimmed V and J ends, which lost 0 bases and 6 bases, there was a span of 8 bases. Germline CDR1 reads GTSNPN; CDR2 reads SVGIG (reference sequence). The study, taken as a whole, reports: Donors were assumed by presence/absence analyses to have roughly uniform sequencing depth. The authors enumerated under 200 TCR beta chains as linked to cytomegalovirus.

This clone was seen only a few times. What it recognizes is unknown. Primers included in the PCR were 60 Vbeta and 13 Jbeta primers. Profiled with immunoSEQ multiplex PCR; TCRdb holds only in-frame clones, not every one. This sample has about 80,000 clones, with roughly 80% found just once. The sequenced material came from PBMCs. The chain links TRBV30 to TRBJ2-2, with D possibly being TRBD2 (6 bases). The TCR was taken from a man aged 50 or older in good health and CMV-seronegative. The CDR3, as DNA: TGTGCCTGGAGTGTGACGGGGGCCGGGGAGCTGTTTTTT. Translation: CAWSVTGAGELFF.